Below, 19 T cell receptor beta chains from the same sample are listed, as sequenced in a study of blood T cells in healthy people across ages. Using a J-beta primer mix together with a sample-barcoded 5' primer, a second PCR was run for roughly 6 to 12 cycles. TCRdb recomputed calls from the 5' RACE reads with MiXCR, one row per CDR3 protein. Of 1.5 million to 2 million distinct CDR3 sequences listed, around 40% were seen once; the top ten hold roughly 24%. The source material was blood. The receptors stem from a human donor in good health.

The CDR3 reads CASRNGFNEKLFF. CDR3 DNA sequence: TGTGCCAGCCGAAACGGGTTTAATGAAAAACTGTTTTTT. The V and J genes are TRBV12-3 or TRBV12-4 and TRBJ1-4; D gene uncertain. The V and J ends lost 8 bases and 4 bases respectively, with 11 bases between them. This CDR3 is 13 amino acids long.

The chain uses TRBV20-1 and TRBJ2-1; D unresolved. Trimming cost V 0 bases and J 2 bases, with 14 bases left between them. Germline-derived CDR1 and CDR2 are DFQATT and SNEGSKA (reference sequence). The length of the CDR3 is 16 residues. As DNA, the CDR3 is TGCAGTGCTAGAGATCGAGTGGCTTCCCCCTACAATGAGCAGTTCTTC. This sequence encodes CSARDRVASPYNEQFF.

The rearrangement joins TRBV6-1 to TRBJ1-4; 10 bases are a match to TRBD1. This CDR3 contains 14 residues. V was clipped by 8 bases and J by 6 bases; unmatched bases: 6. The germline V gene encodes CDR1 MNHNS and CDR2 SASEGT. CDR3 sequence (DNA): TGTGCCAGCGGTACCGGGACAGGGGATGAAAAACTGTTTTTT. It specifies CASGTGTGDEKLFF.

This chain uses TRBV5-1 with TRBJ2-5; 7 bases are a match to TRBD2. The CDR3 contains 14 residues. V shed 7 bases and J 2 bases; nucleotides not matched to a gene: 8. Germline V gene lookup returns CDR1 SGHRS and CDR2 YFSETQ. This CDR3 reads CASRWSSGQETQYF. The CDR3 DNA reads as TGCGCCAGCCGGTGGAGTAGCGGGCAAGAGACCCAGTACTTC.

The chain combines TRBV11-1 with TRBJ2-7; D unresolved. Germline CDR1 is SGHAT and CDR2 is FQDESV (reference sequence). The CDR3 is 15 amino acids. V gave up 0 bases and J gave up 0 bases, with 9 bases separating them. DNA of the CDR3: TGTGCCAGCAGCTTAGCGCTCAGGAACTCCTACGAGCAGTACTTC. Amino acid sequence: CASSLALRNSYEQYF.

The CDR3 nucleotides read TGTGCCAGCAGTTTTTGGACAGGGTTCTCCTACGAGCAGTACTTC. It yields the protein CASSFWTGFSYEQYF. The chain carries TRBV12-3 or TRBV12-4 and TRBJ2-7, with 8 bases lining up with TRBD1. V was pared by 3 bases and J by 0 bases, with 4 bases of the junction left unmatched. This CDR3 region has 15 residues.

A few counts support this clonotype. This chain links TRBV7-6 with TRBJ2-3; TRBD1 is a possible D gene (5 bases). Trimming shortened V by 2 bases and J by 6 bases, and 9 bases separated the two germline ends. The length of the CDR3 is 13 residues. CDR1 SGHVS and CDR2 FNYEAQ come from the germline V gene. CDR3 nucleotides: TGTGCCAGCAGCTTATACTCAGGGGATACGCAGTATTTT. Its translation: CASSLYSGDTQYF.

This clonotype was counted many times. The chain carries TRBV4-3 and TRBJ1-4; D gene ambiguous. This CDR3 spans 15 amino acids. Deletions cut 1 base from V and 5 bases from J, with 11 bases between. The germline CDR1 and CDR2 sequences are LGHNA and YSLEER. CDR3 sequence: CASSQVRTVNEKLFF. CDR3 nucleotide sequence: TGCGCCAGCAGCCAAGTAAGAACAGTCAATGAAAAACTGTTTTTT.

The CDR3 here is CASSFNGDHRPQHF. The CDR3, as DNA: TGTGCCAGCAGTTTCAACGGGGACCATCGGCCCCAGCATTTT. V usage is TRBV28 and J usage is TRBJ1-5; a weak D match, TRBD1 (5 bases). The germline V gene has CDR1 MDHEN and CDR2 SYDVKM. Deletions cut 3 bases from V and 9 bases from J, with 15 bases between. This CDR3 spans 14 amino acids.

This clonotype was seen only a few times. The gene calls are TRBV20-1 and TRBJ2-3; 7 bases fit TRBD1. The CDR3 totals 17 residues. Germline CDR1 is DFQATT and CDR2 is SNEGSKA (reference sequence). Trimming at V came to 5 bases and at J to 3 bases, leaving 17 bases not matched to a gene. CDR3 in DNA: TGCAGTGCTCCGCACCTTTTAACAGGGGTCTGGACAGATACGCAGTATTTT. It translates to CSAPHLLTGVWTDTQYF.

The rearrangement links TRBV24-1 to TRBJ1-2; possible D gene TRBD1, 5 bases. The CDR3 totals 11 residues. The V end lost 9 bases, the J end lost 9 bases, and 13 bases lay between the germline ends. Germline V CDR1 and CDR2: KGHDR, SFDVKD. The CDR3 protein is CATGPRVSYTF. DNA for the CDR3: TGTGCCACCGGACCCAGGGTGAGCTACACCTTC.

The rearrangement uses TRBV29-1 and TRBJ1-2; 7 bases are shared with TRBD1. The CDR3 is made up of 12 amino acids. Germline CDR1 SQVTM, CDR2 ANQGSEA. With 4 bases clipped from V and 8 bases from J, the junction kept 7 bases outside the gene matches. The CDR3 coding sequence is TGCAGCGTTGTACAGGGGATGGGAGGCTACACCTTC. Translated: CSVVQGMGGYTF.

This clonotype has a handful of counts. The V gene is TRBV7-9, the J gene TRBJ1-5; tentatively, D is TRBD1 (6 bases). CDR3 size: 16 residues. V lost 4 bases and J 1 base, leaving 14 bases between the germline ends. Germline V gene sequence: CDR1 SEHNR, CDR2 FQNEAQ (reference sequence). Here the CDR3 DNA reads TGTGCCAGCAGCTCGACAGGAATTCGGAGCAATCAGCCCCAGCATTTT. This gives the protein CASSSTGIRSNQPQHF.

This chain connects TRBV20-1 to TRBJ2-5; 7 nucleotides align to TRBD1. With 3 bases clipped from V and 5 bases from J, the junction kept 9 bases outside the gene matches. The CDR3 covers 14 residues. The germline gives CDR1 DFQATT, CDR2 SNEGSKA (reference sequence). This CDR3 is CSASFDRVVETQYF. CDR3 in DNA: TGCAGTGCTAGTTTCGACAGGGTTGTGGAGACCCAGTACTTC.

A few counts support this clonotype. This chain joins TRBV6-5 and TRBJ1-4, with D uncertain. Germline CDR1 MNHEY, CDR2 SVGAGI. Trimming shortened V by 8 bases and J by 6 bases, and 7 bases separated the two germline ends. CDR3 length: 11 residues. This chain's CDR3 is CASRRDEKLFF. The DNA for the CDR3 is TGTGCCAGCCGACGGGATGAAAAACTGTTTTTT.

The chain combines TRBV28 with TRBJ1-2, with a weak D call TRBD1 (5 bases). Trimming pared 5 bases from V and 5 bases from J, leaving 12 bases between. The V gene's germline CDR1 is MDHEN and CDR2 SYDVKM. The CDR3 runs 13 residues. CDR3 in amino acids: CASSDSLLYGYTF. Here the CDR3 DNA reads TGTGCCAGCAGTGACAGCTTACTTTATGGCTACACCTTC.

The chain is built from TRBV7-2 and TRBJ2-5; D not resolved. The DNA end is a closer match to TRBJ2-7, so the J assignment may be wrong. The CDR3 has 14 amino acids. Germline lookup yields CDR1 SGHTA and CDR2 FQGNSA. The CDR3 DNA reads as TGTGCCAGCAGCTTAAACCCGAGGAACGGCGAGCAGTACTTC. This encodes CASSLNPRNGEQYF.

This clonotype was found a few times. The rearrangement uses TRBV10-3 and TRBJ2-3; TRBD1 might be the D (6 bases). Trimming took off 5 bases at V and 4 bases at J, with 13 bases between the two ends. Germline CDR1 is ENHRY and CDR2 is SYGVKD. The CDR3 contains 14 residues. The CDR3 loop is CAISWTEPADTQYF. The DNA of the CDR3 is TGTGCCATCAGTTGGACAGAGCCGGCAGATACGCAGTATTTT.

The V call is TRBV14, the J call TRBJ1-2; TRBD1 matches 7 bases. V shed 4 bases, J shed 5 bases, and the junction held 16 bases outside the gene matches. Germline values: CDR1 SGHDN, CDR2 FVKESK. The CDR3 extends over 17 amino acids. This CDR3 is CASSPPGQLLRGYGYTF. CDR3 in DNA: TGTGCCAGCAGCCCACCGGGACAGTTACTCCGGGGTTATGGCTACACCTTC.